The entry below gives a single TCR beta chain sequence along with its context. Its antigen is still unknown. The germline gives CDR1 MDHEN, CDR2 SYDVKM. The CDR3 extends over 15 amino acids. V lost 11 bases, J lost 0 bases, and 19 bases lay in between. This sample was taken from a study of cytomegalovirus exposure and HLA in healthy donors. Notes on the study in general: A classifier reportedly called cytomegalovirus status with high sensitivity and specificity. It was 164 TCR beta chains that were listed as cytomegalovirus-associated.

The PCR used 60 Vbeta and 13 Jbeta primers. The protocol was immunoSEQ multiplex PCR, while the TCRdb copy is restricted to in-frame clones and leaves out a portion. Of under 150,000 clones in the sample, 65% to 85% were seen once. This clonotype originated in a woman aged 35 to 49 in good health and CMV-seropositive. The gene calls are TRBV28 and TRBJ1-1; D is unclear. What was sequenced was PBMCs. In DNA, the CDR3 is TGTGCCGTCCCGCCGTCTAGAGGGCTGAACACTGAAGCTTTCTTT. Its translation: CAVPPSRGLNTEAFF.